These T cell receptor beta chains were read from a single sample in a study of CD8 T cells in ankylosing spondylitis. TCRdb reanalysed the 5' RACE reads using MiXCR and keeps one entry per CDR3 protein. This repertoire shows fewer than 550,000 distinct CDR3 sequences, about 5.2% found once; its top ten account for around 3.5%. Sequencing used blood, either unsorted or a sorted T cell fraction (not recorded which). The receptors were gathered from a male donor with ankylosing spondylitis. Both conserved end residues are part of each CDR3. A D gene is named only where the DNA matches it firmly. The listing skips clone size in some rows; elsewhere it reads once, few, many or a size class.

>-|TRBV2|many|TRBJ2-1
TGTGCCAGCGTTACCGGGACCCTCAGAGATGAGCAGTTCTTC
CASVTGTLRDEQFF
>-|TRBV20-1|-|TRBJ1-2
TGCAGTGCTAGAAGGACAGACGGCTACACCTTC
CSARRTDGYTF
>TRBD2|TRBV5-1|few|TRBJ2-7
TGCGCCAGCAGCTTCGGACTAGCGGGGAATTCCTACGAGCAGTACTTC
CASSFGLAGNSYEQYF
>TRBD1|TRBV9|many|TRBJ1-6
TGTGCCAGCAGCTTACAGGGGGCGGATAATTCACCCCTCCACTTT
CASSLQGADNSPLHF
>-|TRBV27|many|TRBJ2-7
TGTGCCAGCAGTTTAGGCAGGGTAGGGGATTTCTACGAGCAGTACTTC
CASSLGRVGDFYEQYF
>-|TRBV5-1|many|TRBJ1-1
TGCGCCAGCAGCTTGGGGGTCGGACGGATTGAAGCTTTCTTT
CASSLGVGRIEAFF
>-|TRBV5-1|many|TRBJ2-5
TGCGCCAGCAGCTTGGGACCTCGTTTTCAAGAGACCCAGTACTTC
CASSLGPRFQETQYF
>-|TRBV7-2|many|TRBJ2-5
TGTGCCAGCAGCTCAGAGGGGAAGACCCAGTACTTC
CASSSEGKTQYF
>TRBD1|TRBV4-3|many|TRBJ1-2
TGCGCCAGCAGCCAAAACAGGGGATATGGTTATGGCTACACCTTC
CASSQNRGYGYGYTF
>-|TRBV15|many|TRBJ2-3
TGTGCCACCAGCATGAGCGGCACAGATACGCAGTATTTT
CATSMSGTDTQYF
>-|TRBV4-3|many|TRBJ1-1
TGCGCCAGCAGCCAAGATTTATTTGGGGGTACCGAAGCTTTCTTT
CASSQDLFGGTEAFF
>TRBD1|TRBV12-3/TRBV12-4|many|TRBJ2-1
TGTGCCAGCAGGGGGACAGGGGGCAATGAGCAGTTCTTC
CASRGTGGNEQFF
>-|TRBV5-1|few|TRBJ2-4
TGCGCCAGCAGCCCGAGTCGGTCCGCCAACATTCAGTACTTC
CASSPSRSANIQYF
>-|TRBV7-2|many|TRBJ1-6
TGTGCCAGCAGCTTCGGGGTAGGAGACTCACCCCTCCACTTT
CASSFGVGDSPLHF
>-|TRBV5-6|many|TRBJ2-5
TGTGCCAGCAGCTTGGGAGACAGAGAGACCCAGTACTTC
CASSLGDRETQYF
>TRBD1|TRBV4-3|many|TRBJ2-1
TGCGCCAGCAGCCAGATCCGGGACAGACTTTACAATGAGCAGTTCTTC
CASSQIRDRLYNEQFF
>-|TRBV20-1|many|TRBJ2-7
TGCAGTGCTACAGGGAGTTTCTACGAGCAGTACTTC
CSATGSFYEQYF
>-|TRBV28|many|TRBJ2-7
TGTGCCAGCAGCTTAAGGGGAGGGGGCCTGCCTGGCCACGAGCAGTACTTC
CASSLRGGGLPGHEQYF
>TRBD1|TRBV11-2|-|TRBJ2-1
TGTGCCAGCAGCCTCGGACAGGGTTCCCCCTACAATGAGCAGTTCTTC
CASSLGQGSPYNEQFF
>TRBD1|TRBV20-1|many|TRBJ1-5
TGCAGTGCTAAGACAGGGGTCCAGGGTAGCAATCAGCCCCAGCATTTT
CSAKTGVQGSNQPQHF
>TRBD2|TRBV5-1|many|TRBJ2-7
TGCGCCAGCAGTATAGCGGGGTCCTACGAGCAGTACTTC
CASSIAGSYEQYF
>TRBD1|TRBV5-1|few|TRBJ2-1
TGCGCCAGCAGCTTAGTGACAGGGGAATGGAATGAGCAGTTCTTC
CASSLVTGEWNEQFF
>-|TRBV5-1|few|TRBJ2-5
TGCGCCAGCAGCCCCCCCCGGACATCGAAGACCCAGTACTTC
CASSPPRTSKTQYF
>-|TRBV7-2|many|TRBJ2-5
TGTGCCAGCAGCTCGGCGGCGCGTCAAGAGACCCAGTACTTC
CASSSAARQETQYF
>-|TRBV20-1|many|TRBJ2-7
TGCAGTGCAGATTTAGGACCGGACTCCTACGAGCAGTACTTC
CSADLGPDSYEQYF
>-|TRBV27|-|TRBJ2-1
TGTGCCAGCAGTCCTGGTGAGGTGGGGTACAATGAGCAGTTCTTC
CASSPGEVGYNEQFF
>TRBD1|TRBV7-9|few|TRBJ1-6
TGTGCCAGCAGCTTCGGACAGGGAAATTCACCCCTCCACTTT
CASSFGQGNSPLHF
>TRBD2|TRBV11-3|many|TRBJ2-1
TGTGCCAGCAGCTTAGAACTAGCGGGTGAGCAGTTCTTC
CASSLELAGEQFF
>-|TRBV5-1|many|TRBJ2-7
TGCGCCAGCAGCCTGCCGGGAGAATCCGAGCAGTACTTC
CASSLPGESEQYF
>-|TRBV5-1|many|TRBJ1-1
TGTGCCAGCAGGGGACAAGAGAACACTGAAGCTTTCTTT
CASRGQENTEAFF
>-|TRBV10-2|many|TRBJ1-2
TGCGCCAGCGGCCATGGCCCGGGGAATGGCTACACCTTC
CASGHGPGNGYTF
>-|TRBV18|few|TRBJ2-1
TGTGCCAGCTCACCACCAGCCAGAAGTAACCAGTTCTTC
CASSPPARSNQFF
>TRBD1|TRBV20-1|many|TRBJ1-2
TGCAGTGCTAGTGATACACGGCAGGGGGCTAGTTATGGCTACACCTTC
CSASDTRQGASYGYTF
>-|TRBV29-1|many|TRBJ1-1
TGCAGCGTTGAAAGGGGACTCTCGAACACTGAAGCTTTCTTT
CSVERGLSNTEAFF
>-|TRBV19|few|TRBJ2-5
TGTGCCAGTAGTCTTTGGCACGGGGCAGAGACCCAGTACTTC
CASSLWHGAETQYF
>-|TRBV5-4|many|TRBJ2-4
TGTGCCAGCAGACCGGACGGTGGGGCCAAAAACATTCAGTACTTC
CASRPDGGAKNIQYF
>-|TRBV27|many|TRBJ2-2
TGTGCCAGCAGGGGATGGGGCCCTTACACCGGGGAGCTGTTTTTT
CASRGWGPYTGELFF